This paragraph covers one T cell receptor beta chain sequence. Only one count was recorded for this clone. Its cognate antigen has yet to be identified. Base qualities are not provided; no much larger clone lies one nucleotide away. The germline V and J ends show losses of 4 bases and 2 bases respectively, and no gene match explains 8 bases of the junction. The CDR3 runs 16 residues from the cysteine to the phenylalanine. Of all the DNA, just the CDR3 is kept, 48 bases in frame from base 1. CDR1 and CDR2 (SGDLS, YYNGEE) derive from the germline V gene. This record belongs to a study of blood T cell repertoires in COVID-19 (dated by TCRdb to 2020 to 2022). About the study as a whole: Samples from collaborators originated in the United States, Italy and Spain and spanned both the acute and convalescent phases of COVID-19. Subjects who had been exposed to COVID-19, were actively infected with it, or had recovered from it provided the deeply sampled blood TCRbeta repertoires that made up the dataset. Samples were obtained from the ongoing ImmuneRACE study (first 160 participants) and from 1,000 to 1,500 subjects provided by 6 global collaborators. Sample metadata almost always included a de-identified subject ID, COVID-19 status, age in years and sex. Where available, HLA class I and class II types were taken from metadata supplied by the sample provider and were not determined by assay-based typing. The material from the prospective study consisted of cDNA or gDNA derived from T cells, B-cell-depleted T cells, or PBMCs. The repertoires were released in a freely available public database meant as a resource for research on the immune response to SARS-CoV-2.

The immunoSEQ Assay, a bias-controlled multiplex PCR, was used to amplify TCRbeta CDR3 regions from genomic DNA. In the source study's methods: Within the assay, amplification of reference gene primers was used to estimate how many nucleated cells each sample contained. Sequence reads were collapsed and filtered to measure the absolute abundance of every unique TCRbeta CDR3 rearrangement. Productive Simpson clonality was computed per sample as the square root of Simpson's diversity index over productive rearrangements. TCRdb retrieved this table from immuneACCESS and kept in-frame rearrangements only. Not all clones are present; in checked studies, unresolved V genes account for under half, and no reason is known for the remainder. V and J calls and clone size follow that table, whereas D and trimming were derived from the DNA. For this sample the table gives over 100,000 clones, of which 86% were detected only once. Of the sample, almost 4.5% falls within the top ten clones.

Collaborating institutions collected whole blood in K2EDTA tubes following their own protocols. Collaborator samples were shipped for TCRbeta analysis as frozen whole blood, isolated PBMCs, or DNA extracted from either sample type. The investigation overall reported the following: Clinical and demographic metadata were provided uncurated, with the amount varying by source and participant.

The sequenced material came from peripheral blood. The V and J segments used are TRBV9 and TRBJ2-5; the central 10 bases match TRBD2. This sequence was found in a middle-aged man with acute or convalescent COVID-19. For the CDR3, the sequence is CASSLVSGGAQETQYF. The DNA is TGTGCCAGCAGCTTAGTCAGCGGGGGGGCTCAAGAGACCCAGTACTTC. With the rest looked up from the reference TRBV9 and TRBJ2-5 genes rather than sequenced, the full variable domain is DSGVTQTPKHLITATGQRVTLRCSPRSGDLSVYWYQQSLDQGLQFLIQYYNGEERAKGNILERFSAQQFPDLHSELNLSSLELGDSALYFCASSLVSGGAQETQYFGPGTRLLVL.